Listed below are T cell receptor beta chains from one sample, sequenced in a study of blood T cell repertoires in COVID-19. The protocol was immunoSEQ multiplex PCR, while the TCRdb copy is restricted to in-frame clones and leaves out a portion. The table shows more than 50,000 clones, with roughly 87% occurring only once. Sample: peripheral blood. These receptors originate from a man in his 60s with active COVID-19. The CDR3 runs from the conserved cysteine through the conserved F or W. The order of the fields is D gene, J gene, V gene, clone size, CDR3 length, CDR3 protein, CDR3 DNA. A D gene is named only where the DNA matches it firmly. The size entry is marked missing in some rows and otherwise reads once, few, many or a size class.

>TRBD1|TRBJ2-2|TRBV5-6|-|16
CASSFYPGQATGELFF
TGTGCCAGCAGCTTCTATCCGGGACAGGCCACCGGGGAGCTGTTTTTT
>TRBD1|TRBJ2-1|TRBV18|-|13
CASSSTGANEQFF
TGTGCCAGCTCAAGCACAGGGGCAAATGAGCAGTTCTTC
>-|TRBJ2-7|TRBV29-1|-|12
CSVNGGPGEQYF
TGCAGCGTCAACGGGGGGCCCGGCGAGCAGTACTTC
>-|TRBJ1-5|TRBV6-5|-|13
CASSYSRNQPQHF
TGTGCCAGCAGTTACTCGCGTAATCAGCCCCAGCATTTT
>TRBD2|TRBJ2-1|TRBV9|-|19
CASSVEGLAGWSSYNEQFF
TGTGCCAGCAGCGTAGAGGGACTAGCGGGGTGGAGCTCCTACAATGAGCAGTTCTTC
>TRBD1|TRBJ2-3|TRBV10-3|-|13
CAIRLTGVDTQYF
TGTGCCATCAGGTTAACAGGGGTCGATACGCAGTATTTT
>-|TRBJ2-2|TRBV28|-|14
CASSSPGMTGELFF
TGTGCCAGCAGTTCCCCAGGGATGACCGGGGAGCTGTTTTTT
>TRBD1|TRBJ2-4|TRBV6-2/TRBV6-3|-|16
CASSYSGTGGKNIQYF
TGTGCCAGCAGTTACTCGGGGACAGGGGGCAAAAACATTCAGTACTTC
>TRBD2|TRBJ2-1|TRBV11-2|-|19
CASSPRLAGDQSSYNEQFF
TGTGCCAGCAGCCCTAGACTAGCGGGAGACCAGAGCTCCTACAATGAGCAGTTCTTC
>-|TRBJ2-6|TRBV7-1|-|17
CASSTITRQSRANVLTF
TGTGCCAGCAGCACCATCACGAGGCAAAGTCGGGCCAACGTCCTGACTTTC
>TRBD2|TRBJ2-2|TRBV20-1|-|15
CSASPSGRAAGELFF
TGCAGTGCTAGTCCGAGCGGGAGGGCTGCCGGGGAGCTGTTTTTT
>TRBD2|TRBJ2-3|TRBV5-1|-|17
CASSLGASGIGGDTQYF
TGCGCCAGCAGCTTGGGGGCTAGCGGGATAGGGGGAGATACGCAGTATTTT
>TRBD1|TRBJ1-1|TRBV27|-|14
CASSPGQGITEAFF
TGTGCCAGCAGTCCTGGACAGGGGATCACTGAAGCTTTCTTT
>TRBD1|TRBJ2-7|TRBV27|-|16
CASSLFVGTGVYEQYF
TGTGCCAGCAGTTTATTTGTCGGGACAGGGGTTTACGAGCAGTACTTC
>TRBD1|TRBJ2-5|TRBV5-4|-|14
CASSPGTGGETQYF
TGTGCCAGCAGCCCAGGGACAGGGGGAGAGACCCAGTACTTC
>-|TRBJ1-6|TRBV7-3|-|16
CASSLTYAGPNSPLHF
TGTGCCAGCAGCTTAACGTATGCAGGTCCTAATTCACCCCTCCACTTT
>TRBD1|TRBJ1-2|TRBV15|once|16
CATSRDGRGRDGGYTF
TGTGCCACCAGCAGAGATGGCAGGGGGCGCGATGGTGGCTACACCTTC
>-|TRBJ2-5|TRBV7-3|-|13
CATSAGNGETQYF
TGTGCCACCAGTGCGGGAAACGGAGAGACCCAGTACTTC
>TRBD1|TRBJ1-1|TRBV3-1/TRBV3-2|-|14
CASDNRGKNTEAFF
TGTGCCAGTGATAACAGGGGGAAGAACACTGAAGCTTTCTTT
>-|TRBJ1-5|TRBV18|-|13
CASSPTPGQPQHF
TGTGCCAGCTCACCAACTCCGGGACAGCCCCAGCATTTT
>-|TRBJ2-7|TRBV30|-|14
CAWTRPGVDYEQYF
TGTGCCTGGACACGTCCGGGGGTGGATTACGAGCAGTACTTC
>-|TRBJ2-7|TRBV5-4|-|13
CASSLQGGYEQYF
TGTGCCAGCAGCTTGCAGGGAGGCTACGAGCAGTACTTC
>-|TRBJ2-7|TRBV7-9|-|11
CASGVSYEQYF
TGTGCCTCAGGGGTCTCCTACGAGCAGTACTTC
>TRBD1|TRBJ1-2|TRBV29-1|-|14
CSVERQGLVYGYTF
TGCAGCGTTGAAAGACAGGGGCTTGTCTATGGCTACACCTTC
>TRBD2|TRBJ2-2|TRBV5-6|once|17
CASSFGLAGANTGELFF
TGTGCCAGCAGCTTTGGGTTAGCGGGAGCAAACACCGGGGAGCTGTTTTTT
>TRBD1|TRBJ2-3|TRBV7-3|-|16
CASSPSGTALTDTQYF
TGTGCCAGCAGCCCCTCCGGGACAGCCCTCACAGATACGCAGTATTTT
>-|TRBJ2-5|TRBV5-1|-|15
CASSLLGSVRETQYF
TGCGCCAGCAGCCTGCTAGGGAGCGTAAGGGAGACCCAGTACTTC
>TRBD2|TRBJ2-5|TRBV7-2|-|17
CASSLVPSGRSGETQYF
TGTGCCAGCAGCTTAGTTCCTAGCGGGAGGAGCGGAGAGACCCAGTACTTC
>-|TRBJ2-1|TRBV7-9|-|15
CASSFWAERHGEQFF
TGTGCCAGCAGCTTTTGGGCCGAGCGGCACGGTGAGCAGTTCTTC
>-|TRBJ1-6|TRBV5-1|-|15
CASSLEGGSHSPLHF
TGCGCCAGCAGCTTGGAAGGAGGGAGCCATTCACCCCTCCACTTT
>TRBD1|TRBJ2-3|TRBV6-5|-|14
CASSLTGSTDTQYF
TGTGCCAGCAGTTTGACAGGGAGCACAGATACGCAGTATTTT
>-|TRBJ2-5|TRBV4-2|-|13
CASSQLTQETQYF
TGTGCCAGCAGCCAACTCACTCAAGAGACCCAGTACTTC
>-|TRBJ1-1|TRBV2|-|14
CASSFRGGDTEAFF
TGTGCCAGCAGCTTCAGGGGAGGGGACACTGAAGCTTTCTTT
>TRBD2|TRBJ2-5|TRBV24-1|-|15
CATSDQREVGETQYF
TGTGCCACCAGTGATCAGCGGGAGGTTGGGGAGACCCAGTACTTC
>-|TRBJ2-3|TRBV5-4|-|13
CASSLSESGTQYF
TGTGCCAGCAGCTTGTCAGAGTCGGGTACGCAGTATTTT
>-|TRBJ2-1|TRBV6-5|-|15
CASSSSPGSYNEQFF
TGTGCCAGCAGTTCATCTCCGGGCTCCTACAATGAGCAGTTCTTC
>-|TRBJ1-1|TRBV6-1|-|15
CASSELRGSNTEAFF
TGTGCCAGCAGTGAACTGAGGGGGTCGAACACTGAAGCTTTCTTT
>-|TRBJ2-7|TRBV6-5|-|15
CASSYSARVAYEQYF
TGTGCCAGCAGTTACTCGGCCAGGGTTGCCTACGAGCAGTACTTC
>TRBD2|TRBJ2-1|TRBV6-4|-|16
CASSDNPLAGVNEQFF
TGTGCCAGCAGTGACAACCCCCTAGCGGGAGTAAATGAGCAGTTCTTC
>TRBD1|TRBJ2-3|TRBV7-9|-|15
CASSFSGQGADTQYF
TGTGCCAGCAGCTTCTCGGGACAGGGGGCAGATACGCAGTATTTT
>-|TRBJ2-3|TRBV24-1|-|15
CATSDLGGGTDTQYF
TGTGCCACCAGTGATTTGGGAGGGGGCACAGATACGCAGTATTTT
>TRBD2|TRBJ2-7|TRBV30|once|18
CAWSVSASGMASSYEQYF
TGTGCCTGGAGTGTAAGCGCTAGCGGAATGGCAAGCTCCTACGAGCAGTACTTC
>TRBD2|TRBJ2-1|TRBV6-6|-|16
CASSRSTSGRPNEQFF
TGTGCCAGCAGCCGATCCACTAGCGGGAGACCTAATGAGCAGTTCTTC
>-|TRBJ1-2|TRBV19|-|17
CASSILQRGSRNYGYTF
TGTGCCAGTAGTATACTTCAGAGGGGGAGTCGTAACTATGGCTACACCTTC
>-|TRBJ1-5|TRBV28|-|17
CASRAGLTGNSNQPQHF
TGTGCCAGCAGAGCCGGGCTCACGGGGAATAGCAATCAGCCCCAGCATTTT
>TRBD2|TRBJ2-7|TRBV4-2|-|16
CASSQEVAGTTYEQYF
TGTGCCAGCAGCCAAGAGGTAGCGGGGACCACCTACGAGCAGTACTTC
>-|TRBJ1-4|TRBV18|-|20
CASSRNLLAGGGSTNEKLFF
TGTGCCAGCTCACGGAACTTGCTGGCGGGAGGAGGTTCAACTAATGAAAAACTGTTTTTT
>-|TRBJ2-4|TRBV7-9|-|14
CASSSTGSENIQYF
TGTGCCAGCAGCTCAACCGGGAGTGAAAACATTCAGTACTTC
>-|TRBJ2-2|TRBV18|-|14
CASSPLQAGGELFF
TGTGCCAGCTCACCGCTGCAGGCAGGCGGGGAGCTGTTTTTT